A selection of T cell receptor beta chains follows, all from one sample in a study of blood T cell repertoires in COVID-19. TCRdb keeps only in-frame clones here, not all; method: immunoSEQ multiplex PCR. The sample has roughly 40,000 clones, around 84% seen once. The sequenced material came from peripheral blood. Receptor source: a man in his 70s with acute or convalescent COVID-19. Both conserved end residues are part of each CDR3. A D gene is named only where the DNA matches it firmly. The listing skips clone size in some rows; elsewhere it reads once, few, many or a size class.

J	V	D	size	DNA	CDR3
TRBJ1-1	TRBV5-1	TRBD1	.	TGCGCCAGCAGTGCCGGGACAGAGAACACTGAAGCTTTCTTT	CASSAGTENTEAFF
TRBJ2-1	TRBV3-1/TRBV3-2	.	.	TGTGCCATACTCGACCGGAGCGGGTCCTCCTACAATGAGCAGTTCTTC	CAILDRSGSSYNEQFF
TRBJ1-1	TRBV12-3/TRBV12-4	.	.	TGTGCCAGCAGTTTAGAAACATCTGAAGCTTTCTTT	CASSLETSEAFF
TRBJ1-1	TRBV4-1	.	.	TGCGCCAGCAGCCAAGATTATCGGAGGGGTCGGCACACTGAAGCTTTCTTT	CASSQDYRRGRHTEAFF
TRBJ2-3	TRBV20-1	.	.	TGCAGTGCTAGTCTCACAGGGATCACAGATACGCAGTATTTT	CSASLTGITDTQYF
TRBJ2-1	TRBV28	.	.	TGTGCCCTTACAACAGGAATTCCCTACAATGAGCAGTTCTTC	CALTTGIPYNEQFF
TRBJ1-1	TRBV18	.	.	TGTGCCAGCTCACCACTGAGAGGCACTGAAGCTTTCTTT	CASSPLRGTEAFF
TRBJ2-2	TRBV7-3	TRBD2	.	TGTGCCAGCAGCTTAACTAGCGGGGGAAGGCTGTTTTTT	CASSLTSGGRLFF
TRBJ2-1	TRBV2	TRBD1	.	TGTGCCGGGGACAGGGGAACCTACAATGAGCAGTTCTTC	CAGDRGTYNEQFF
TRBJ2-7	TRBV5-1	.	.	TGCGCCAGCAGCTTGGCCTCAGGGTCCGGCGAGCAGTACTTC	CASSLASGSGEQYF
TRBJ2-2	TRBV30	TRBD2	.	TGTGCCTGGAAAGCTAGCGGGGGCGCTCAGCGAGACACCGGGGAGCTGTTTTTT	CAWKASGGAQRDTGELFF
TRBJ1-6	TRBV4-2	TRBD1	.	TGTGCCAGCAGCCAACAGGGGGCGAGCGATTCACCCCTCCACTTT	CASSQQGASDSPLHF
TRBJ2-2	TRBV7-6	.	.	TGTGCCAGCAGCTCCGGGCTAGCTTCGGCCGGGGAGCTGTTTTTT	CASSSGLASAGELFF
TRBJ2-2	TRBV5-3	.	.	TGTGCCAGAAGCTTCAGGGAGGTCGGTCCCGGGGAGCTGTTTTTT	CARSFREVGPGELFF
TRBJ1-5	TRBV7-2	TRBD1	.	TGTGCCAGCAGCTGGACAGGGGGTTGGGGTCAGCCCCAGCATTTT	CASSWTGGWGQPQHF
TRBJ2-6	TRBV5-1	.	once	TGCGCCAGCAGCTTGAGCGGGCACGGGGCCAACGTCCTGACTTTC	CASSLSGHGANVLTF
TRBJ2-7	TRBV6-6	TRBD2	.	TGTGCCAGCAGTTTGACTAGCGGGTCAGGCGAGCAGTACTTC	CASSLTSGSGEQYF
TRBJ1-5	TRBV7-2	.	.	TGTGCCAGCAGCTCCGAGATGGAGCAGCCCCAGCATTTT	CASSSEMEQPQHF
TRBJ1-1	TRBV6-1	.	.	TGTGCCAGCAGTGAATCTGTCGGCACTGAAGCTTTCTTT	CASSESVGTEAFF
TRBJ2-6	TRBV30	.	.	TGTGCCTGGAGGAACAGGTACTCTGGGGCCAACGTCCTGACTTTC	CAWRNRYSGANVLTF
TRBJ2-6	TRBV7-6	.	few	TGTGCCAGCAGCTTAGACCCTGAGGGCGGCTCTGGGGCCAACGTCCTGACTTTC	CASSLDPEGGSGANVLTF
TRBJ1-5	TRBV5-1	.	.	TGCGCCAGCAGCTTGGAACAGGGCGACGGTCAGCCCCAGCATTTT	CASSLEQGDGQPQHF
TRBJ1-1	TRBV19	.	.	TGTGCCAGTGGCACCCGGGGGAACACTGAAGCTTTCTTT	CASGTRGNTEAFF
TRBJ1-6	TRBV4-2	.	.	TGTGCCAGCAGCCAAGAAAAGGGGGAGTTTATCCCCCTCCACTTT	CASSQEKGEFIPLHF
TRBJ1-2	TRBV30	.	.	TGTGCCTGGAGTACCCAAACCGGGGAGTTAGGCTACACCTTC	CAWSTQTGELGYTF
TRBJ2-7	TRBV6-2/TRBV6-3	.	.	TGTGCCAGCAGTTACTCCCGCTACGAGCAGTACTTC	CASSYSRYEQYF
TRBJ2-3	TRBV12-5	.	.	TGTGCTAGTTTCCAGGCCTCTAGCACAGATACGCAGTATTTT	CASFQASSTDTQYF
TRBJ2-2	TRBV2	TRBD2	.	TGTGCCAGCAGCTTGACTAGCGGGAGAGGGACCGGGGAGCTGTTTTTT	CASSLTSGRGTGELFF
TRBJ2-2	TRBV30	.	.	TGTGCCTGGAGTGGAAAGGACGGAGGAGGGAACACCGGGGAGCTGTTTTTT	CAWSGKDGGGNTGELFF
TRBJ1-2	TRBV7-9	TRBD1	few	TGTGCCAGCAGCTTATCCAGGGGGATCTACCATGGCTACACCTTC	CASSLSRGIYHGYTF
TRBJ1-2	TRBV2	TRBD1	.	TGTGCCTCATCCCACAGGGGGCGCCTAGCTAACTATGGCTACACCTTC	CASSHRGRLANYGYTF
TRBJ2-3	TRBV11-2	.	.	TGTGCCAGCAGCTTGAGGGAGGAGCAGTATTTT	CASSLREEQYF
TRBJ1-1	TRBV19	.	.	TGTGCCAGTAGTATCGGGGGGCCGTCCGCTGAAGCTTTCTTT	CASSIGGPSAEAFF
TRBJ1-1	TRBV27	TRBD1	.	TGTGCCAGCAGTTCCCTACAGGGGGCCAGGGGAGCTTTCTTT	CASSSLQGARGAFF
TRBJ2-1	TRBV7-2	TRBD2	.	TGTGCCAGCAGCGTAGCGGGAGCTTACAATGAGCAGTTCTTC	CASSVAGAYNEQFF
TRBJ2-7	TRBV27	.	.	TGTGCCAGCAGTGTCGGCCCAGACCGGGGCGAGCAGTACTTC	CASSVGPDRGEQYF
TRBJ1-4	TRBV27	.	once	TGTGCCAGCAGTCCCGGCGGTTCAACTAATGAAAAACTGTTTTTT	CASSPGGSTNEKLFF
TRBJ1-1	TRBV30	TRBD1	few	TGTGCCTGGAGTGGAGACAGGGGGCTTTACACTGAAGCTTTCTTT	CAWSGDRGLYTEAFF
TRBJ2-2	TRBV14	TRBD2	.	TGTGCCAGCAGCACGCCGGGACTAGCGGGGGCCACCGGGGAGCTGTTTTTT	CASSTPGLAGATGELFF
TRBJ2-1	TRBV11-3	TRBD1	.	TGTGCCAGCAGCTTACGACAGGGGTCCTACAATGAGCAGTTCTTC	CASSLRQGSYNEQFF
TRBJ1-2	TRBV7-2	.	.	TGTGCCAGCAGCTTTGACAGGTACTATGGCTACACCTTC	CASSFDRYYGYTF
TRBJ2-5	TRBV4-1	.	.	TGCGCCAGCAGCCAAGACCCGTCGCGTCAACAGACCCAGTACTTC	CASSQDPSRQQTQYF
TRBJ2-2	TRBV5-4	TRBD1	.	TGTGCCAGCAGCCCAAGGACAGGGGACACCGGGGAGCTGTTTTTT	CASSPRTGDTGELFF
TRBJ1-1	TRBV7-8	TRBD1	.	TGTGCCAGCAGCCGCTTCCGGGACAGTTTGGCTTTCTTT	CASSRFRDSLAFF
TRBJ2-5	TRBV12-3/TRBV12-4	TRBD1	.	TGTGCCAGCAGTCAAGGGACAGGGCAGTACTTC	CASSQGTGQYF
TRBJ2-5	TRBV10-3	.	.	TGTGCCATCAGTGAAGGAGCGGAGACCCAGTACTTC	CAISEGAETQYF
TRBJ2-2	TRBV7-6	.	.	TGTGCCAGCAGCTTGGGCAGTCCGAACACCGGGGAGCTGTTTTTT	CASSLGSPNTGELFF
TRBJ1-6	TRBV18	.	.	TGTGCCAGCTCACCGGCGGACTATAATTCACCCCTCCACTTT	CASSPADYNSPLHF
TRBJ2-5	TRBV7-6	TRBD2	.	TGTGCCAGCAGCTTAGAAGGGGAGGTAGCGGGAGAGTTGAGAGAGACCCAGTACTTC	CASSLEGEVAGELRETQYF
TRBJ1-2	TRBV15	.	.	TGTGCCACCAGCAGTAATCCCTTCGGCGACAACGGCTACACCTTC	CATSSNPFGDNGYTF
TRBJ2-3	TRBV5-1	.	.	TGCGCCAGCAGCCTACGGACAGACTACACAGATACGCAGTATTTT	CASSLRTDYTDTQYF
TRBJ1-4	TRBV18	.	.	TGTGCCAGCTCACCACGGCAAGATGAAAAACTGTTTTTT	CASSPRQDEKLFF
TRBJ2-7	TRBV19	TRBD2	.	TGTGCCAGTAGTTCCCGGCTAGCGGGAGTAATCGAGCAGTACTTC	CASSSRLAGVIEQYF
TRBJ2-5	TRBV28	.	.	TGTGCCAGCAGTTCAGACAGGCGAGGGGCCCAGTACTTC	CASSSDRRGAQYF
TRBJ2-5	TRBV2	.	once	TGTGCCAGCAGTGAAACGGAGCGGGAGACCCAGTACTTC	CASSETERETQYF
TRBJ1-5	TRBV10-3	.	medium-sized	TGTGCCATCAGTGGGGGAGCGGGAAGGGATCAGCCCCAGCATTTT	CAISGGAGRDQPQHF
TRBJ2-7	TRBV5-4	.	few	TGTGCCAGCAGCCCCAGGGCAGGGGCCTACGAGCAGTACTTC	CASSPRAGAYEQYF
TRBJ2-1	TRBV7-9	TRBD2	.	TGTGCCAGCAGCTTCGGTAGCGGGAGGGGGAAGCAGTTCTTC	CASSFGSGRGKQFF
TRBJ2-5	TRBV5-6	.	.	TGTGCCAGCAGCCGAAGTAGAGTAGAAGAGACCCAGTACTTC	CASSRSRVEETQYF
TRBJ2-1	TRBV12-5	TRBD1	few	TGTGCTAGTGGCCGGGACAGGGGCGCTCGGGGGGATGAGCAGTTCTTC	CASGRDRGARGDEQFF